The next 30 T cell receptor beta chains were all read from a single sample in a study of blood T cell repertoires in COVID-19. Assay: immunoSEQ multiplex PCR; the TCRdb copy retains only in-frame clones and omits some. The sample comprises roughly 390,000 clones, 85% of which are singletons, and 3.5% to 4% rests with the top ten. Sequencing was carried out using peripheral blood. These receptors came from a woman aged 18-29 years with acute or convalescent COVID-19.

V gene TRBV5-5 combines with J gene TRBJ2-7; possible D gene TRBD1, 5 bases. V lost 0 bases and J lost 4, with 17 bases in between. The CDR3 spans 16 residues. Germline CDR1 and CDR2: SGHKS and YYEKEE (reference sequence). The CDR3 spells CASSLEGAIRVYEQYF. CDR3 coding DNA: TGTGCCAGCAGCTTGGAAGGGGCCATAAGAGTATACGAGCAGTACTTC.

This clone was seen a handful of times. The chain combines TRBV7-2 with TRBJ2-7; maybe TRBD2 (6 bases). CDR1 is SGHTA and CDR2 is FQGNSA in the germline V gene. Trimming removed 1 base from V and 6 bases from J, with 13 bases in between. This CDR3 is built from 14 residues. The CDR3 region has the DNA TGTGCCAGCAGCTTAGGCGGGACCACCTCCGAGCAGTACTTC. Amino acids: CASSLGGTTSEQYF.

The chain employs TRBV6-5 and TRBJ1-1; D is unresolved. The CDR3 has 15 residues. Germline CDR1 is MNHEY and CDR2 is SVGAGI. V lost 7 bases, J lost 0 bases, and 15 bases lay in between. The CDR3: CASNRRAAMNTEAFF. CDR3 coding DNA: TGTGCCAGCAACAGAAGAGCTGCTATGAACACTGAAGCTTTCTTT.

The CDR3 loop reads CASSYSGSEQPQHF. For the CDR3, the DNA is TGTGCCAGCAGTTATTCGGGTTCAGAACAGCCCCAGCATTTT. The rearrangement uses TRBV2 and TRBJ1-5; no clear D gene. The CDR3 totals 14 residues. With 5 bases removed from V and 7 bases from J, the gap between germline ends came to 15 bases. In germline, CDR1 is SNHLY, CDR2 FYNNEI. The complete variable domain, with remaining parts taken from reference TRBV2 and TRBJ1-5, reads EPEVTQTPSHQVTQMGQEVILRCVPISNHLYFYWYRQILGQKVEFLVSFYNNEISEKSEIFDDQFSVERPDGSNFTLKIRSTKLEDSAMYFCASSYSGSEQPQHFGDGTRLSIL.

This CDR3 reads CASSPDTNYGYTF. The CDR3 DNA sequence: TGTGCCAGCAGCCCGGACACCAACTATGGCTACACCTTC. The chain has TRBV7-3 and TRBJ1-2; tentatively, D is TRBD1 (5 bases). V was clipped by 5 bases and J by 2 bases, with 9 bases between them. CDR3 length: 13 amino acids. Germline V gene data show CDR1 as SGHTA and CDR2 as FQGTGA.

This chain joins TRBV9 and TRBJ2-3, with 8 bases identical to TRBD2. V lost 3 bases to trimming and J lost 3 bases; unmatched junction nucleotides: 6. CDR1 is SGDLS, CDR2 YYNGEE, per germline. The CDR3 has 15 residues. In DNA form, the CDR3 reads TGTGCCAGCAGCGGAGGAGGCGGGGGGACAGATACGCAGTATTTT. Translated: CASSGGGGGTDTQYF.

The CDR3 sequence is CASSSEPGSSQPQHF. CDR3 coding DNA: TGTGCCAGCAGCTCAGAACCAGGGTCAAGTCAGCCCCAGCATTTT. The V gene is TRBV11-2, the J gene TRBJ1-5; D is perhaps TRBD1 (5 bases). V dropped 4 bases and J dropped 6 bases, with 16 bases sitting between them. Per germline, CDR1 SGHAT and CDR2 FQNNGV. This CDR3 contains 15 residues.

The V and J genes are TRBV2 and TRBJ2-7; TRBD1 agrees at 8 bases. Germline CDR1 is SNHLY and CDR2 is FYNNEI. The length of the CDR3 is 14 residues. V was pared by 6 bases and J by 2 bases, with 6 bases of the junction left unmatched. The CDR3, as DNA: TGTGCCAGCAGCCCGGACAGGGATACCTACGAGCAGTACTTC. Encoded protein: CASSPDRDTYEQYF.

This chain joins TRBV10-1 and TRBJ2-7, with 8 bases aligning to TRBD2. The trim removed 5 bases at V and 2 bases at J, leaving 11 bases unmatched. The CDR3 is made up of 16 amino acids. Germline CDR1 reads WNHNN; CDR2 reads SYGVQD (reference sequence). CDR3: CASSQGLAGTTYEQYF. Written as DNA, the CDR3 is TGCGCCAGCAGTCAAGGATTAGCGGGAACTACCTACGAGCAGTACTTC.

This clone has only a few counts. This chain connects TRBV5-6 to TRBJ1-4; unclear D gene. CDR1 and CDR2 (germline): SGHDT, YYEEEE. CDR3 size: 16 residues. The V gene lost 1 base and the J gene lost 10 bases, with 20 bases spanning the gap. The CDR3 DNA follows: TGTGCCAGCAGCTTGAAAGGGTTTTCGGGATTCGGAAAACTGTTTTTT. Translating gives CASSLKGFSGFGKLFF. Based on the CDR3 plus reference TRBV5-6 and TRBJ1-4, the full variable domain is DAGVTQSPTHLIKTRGQQVTLRCSPKSGHDTVSWYQQALGQGPQFIFQYYEEEERQRGNFPDRFSGHQFPNYSSELNVNALLLGDSALYLCASSLKGFSGFGKLFFGSGTQLSVL.

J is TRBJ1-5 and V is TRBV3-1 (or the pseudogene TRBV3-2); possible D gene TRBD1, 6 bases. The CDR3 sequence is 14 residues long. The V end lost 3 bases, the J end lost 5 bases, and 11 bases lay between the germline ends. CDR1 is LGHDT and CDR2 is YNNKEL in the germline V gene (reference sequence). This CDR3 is CASSQRGGHQPQHF. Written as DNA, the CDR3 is TGTGCCAGCAGCCAGCGGGGGGGGCATCAGCCCCAGCATTTT.

The CDR3 nucleotides are TGTGCCAGCAGTTACTCTTCCGGGAGCTCCTACGAGCAGTACTTC. Its protein is CASSYSSGSSYEQYF. The chain joins TRBV6-5 to TRBJ2-7, with a tentative D call TRBD2 (6 bases). The CDR3 sequence is 15 residues long. Germline V gene sequence: CDR1 MNHEY, CDR2 SVGAGI. Trimming removed 0 bases from V and 0 bases from J, with 9 bases in between.

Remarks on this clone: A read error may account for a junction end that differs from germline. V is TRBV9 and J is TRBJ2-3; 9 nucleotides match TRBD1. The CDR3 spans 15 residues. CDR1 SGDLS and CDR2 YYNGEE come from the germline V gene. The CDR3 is CASSVGGTGTDAQYF. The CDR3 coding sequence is TGTGCCAGCAGCGTGGGTGGGACAGGGACAGATGCGCAGTATTTT.

The CDR3 protein is CASSSRGVVDTQYF. CDR3 sequence (DNA): TGTGCCAGTAGTTCCAGGGGCGTTGTAGATACGCAGTATTTT. The V and J genes are TRBV19 and TRBJ2-3, with D possibly matching TRBD1 (6 bases). The CDR3 covers 14 residues. Germline-derived CDR1 and CDR2 are LNHDA and SQIVND (reference sequence). V gave up 5 bases and J gave up 5 bases, with 14 bases separating them.

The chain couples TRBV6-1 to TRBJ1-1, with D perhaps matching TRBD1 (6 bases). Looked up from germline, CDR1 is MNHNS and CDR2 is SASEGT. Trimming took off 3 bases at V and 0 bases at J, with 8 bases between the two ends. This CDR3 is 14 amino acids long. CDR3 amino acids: CASSDRGMNTEAFF. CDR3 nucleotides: TGTGCCAGCAGTGATAGGGGGATGAACACTGAAGCTTTCTTT.

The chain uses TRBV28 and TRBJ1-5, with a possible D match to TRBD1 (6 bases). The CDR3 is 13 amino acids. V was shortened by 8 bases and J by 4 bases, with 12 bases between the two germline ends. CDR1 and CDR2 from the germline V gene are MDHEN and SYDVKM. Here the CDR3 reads CASGYRVNQPQHF. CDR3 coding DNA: TGTGCCAGCGGATACAGGGTAAATCAGCCCCAGCATTTT.

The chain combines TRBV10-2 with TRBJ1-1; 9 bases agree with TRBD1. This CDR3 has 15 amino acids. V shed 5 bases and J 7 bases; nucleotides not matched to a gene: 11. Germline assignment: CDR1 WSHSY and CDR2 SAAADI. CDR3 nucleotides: TGCGCCAGCAGTTCCCCGGGACAGGGAAATCTTGAAGCTTTCTTT. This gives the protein CASSSPGQGNLEAFF.

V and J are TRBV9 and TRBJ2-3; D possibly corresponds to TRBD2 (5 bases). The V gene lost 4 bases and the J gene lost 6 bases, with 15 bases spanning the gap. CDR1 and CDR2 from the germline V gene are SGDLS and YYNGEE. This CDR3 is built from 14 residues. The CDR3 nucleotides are TGTGCCAGCAGCAGGCTCCTAGCAACCGATACGCAGTATTTT. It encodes CASSRLLATDTQYF.

The CDR3 protein is CASSLDLREKLFF. Here the CDR3 DNA reads TGTGCCAGCAGCTTAGATCTCAGGGAAAAACTGTTTTTT. The chain has TRBV11-2 and TRBJ1-4; D not resolved. V lost 0 bases to trimming and J lost 8 bases, with 7 bases between them. The CDR3 totals 13 residues. Germline V gives CDR1 SGHAT, CDR2 FQNNGV.

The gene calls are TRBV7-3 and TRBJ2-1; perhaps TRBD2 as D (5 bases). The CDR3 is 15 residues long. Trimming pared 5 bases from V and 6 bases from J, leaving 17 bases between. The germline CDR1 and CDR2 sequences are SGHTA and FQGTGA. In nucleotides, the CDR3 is TGTGCCAGCAGCCAGTCCCACCTGCGGGTCAATGAGCAGTTCTTC. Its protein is CASSQSHLRVNEQFF.

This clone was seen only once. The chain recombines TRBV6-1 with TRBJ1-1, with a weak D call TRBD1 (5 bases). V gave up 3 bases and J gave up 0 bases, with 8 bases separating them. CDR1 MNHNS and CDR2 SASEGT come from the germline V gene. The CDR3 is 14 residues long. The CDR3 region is CASSEAGVNTEAFF. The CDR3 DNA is TGTGCCAGCAGTGAGGCGGGGGTGAACACTGAAGCTTTCTTT.

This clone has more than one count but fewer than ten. CDR3 in DNA: TGCAGTGCTAGTGAACGGGGGGTTCACAATGAGCAGTTCTTC. Translation gives CSASERGVHNEQFF. This chain uses TRBV20-1 with TRBJ2-1; 7 nucleotides line up with TRBD2. Losses at the gene ends were 3 bases for V and 5 bases for J; bases not matched to a gene: 7. CDR3 length: 14 residues. Germline V gene lookup returns CDR1 DFQATT and CDR2 SNEGSKA (reference sequence).

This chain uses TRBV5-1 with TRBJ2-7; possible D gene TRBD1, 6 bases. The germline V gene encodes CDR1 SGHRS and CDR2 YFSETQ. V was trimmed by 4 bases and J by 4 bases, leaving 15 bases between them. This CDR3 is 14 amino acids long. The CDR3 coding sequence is TGCGCCAGCAGCCCGGACAGCGGAGGATACGAGCAGTACTTC. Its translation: CASSPDSGGYEQYF.

The DNA of the CDR3 is TGTGCCAGCAGCTTTGGGCAGACCGCCTACGAGCAGTACTTC. Translation gives CASSFGQTAYEQYF. The chain carries TRBV7-2 and TRBJ2-7; no clear D gene. The germline gives CDR1 SGHTA, CDR2 FQGNSA. CDR3 size: 14 residues. The V end lost 3 bases, the J end lost 2 bases, and 11 bases lay between the germline ends.

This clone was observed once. The CDR3 region is CASSPVGADTQYF. CDR3 bases: TGTGCCAGCAGCCCCGTCGGTGCAGATACGCAGTATTTT. V usage is TRBV5-5 and J usage is TRBJ2-3, with D unresolved. Looked up from germline, CDR1 is SGHKS and CDR2 is YYEKEE (reference sequence). This CDR3 has 13 amino acids. Trimming left V 4 bases short and J 4 bases short, with 10 bases between. Combining the CDR3 with reference TRBV5-5 and TRBJ2-3 gives the whole variable domain DAGVTQSPTHLIKTRGQQVTLRCSPISGHKSVSWYQQVLGQGPQFIFQYYEKEERGRGNFPDRFSARQFPNYSSELNVNALLLGDSALYLCASSPVGADTQYFGPGTRLTVL.

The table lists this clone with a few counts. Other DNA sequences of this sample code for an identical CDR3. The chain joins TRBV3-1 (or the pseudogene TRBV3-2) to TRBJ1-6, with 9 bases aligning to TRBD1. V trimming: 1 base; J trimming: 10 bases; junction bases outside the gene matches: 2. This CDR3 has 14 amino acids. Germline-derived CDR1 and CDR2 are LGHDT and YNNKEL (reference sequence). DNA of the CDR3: TGTGCCAGCAGCCAAGGACAGGGGGGCTCACCCCTCCACTTT. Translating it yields CASSQGQGGSPLHF.

The chain's CDR3 is CASSSPRGGVDEQYF. CDR3 in DNA: TGTGCCAGCAGCTCCCCCCGGGGGGGAGTCGACGAGCAGTACTTC. The J gene is TRBJ2-7, the V gene TRBV7-9; the match to TRBD2 covers 8 bases. CDR3 length equals 15 residues. Trimming removed 4 bases from V and 5 bases from J; junction bases left unmatched: 10. Germline loops: CDR1 SEHNR, CDR2 FQNEAQ (reference sequence).

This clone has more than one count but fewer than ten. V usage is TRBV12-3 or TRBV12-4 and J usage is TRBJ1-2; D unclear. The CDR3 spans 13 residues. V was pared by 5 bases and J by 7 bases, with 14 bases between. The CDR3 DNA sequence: TGTGCCAGCAGTCCCTCTGGAGGCCGTGGCTACACCTTC. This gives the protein CASSPSGGRGYTF.

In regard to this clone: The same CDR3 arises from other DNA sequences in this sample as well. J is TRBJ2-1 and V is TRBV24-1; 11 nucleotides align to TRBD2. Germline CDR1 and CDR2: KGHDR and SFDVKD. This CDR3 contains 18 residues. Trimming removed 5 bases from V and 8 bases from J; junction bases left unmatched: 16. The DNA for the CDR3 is TGTGCCACCAGTGCCCTAGGAAGTAGCGGGAGGGCCGAATATGAGCAGTTCTTC. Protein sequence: CATSALGSSGRAEYEQFF.

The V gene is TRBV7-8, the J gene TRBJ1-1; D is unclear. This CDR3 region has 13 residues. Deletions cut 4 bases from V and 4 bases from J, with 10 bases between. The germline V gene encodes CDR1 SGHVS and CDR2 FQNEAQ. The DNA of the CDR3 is TGTGCCAGCAGCTACGGTTCTGTCACTGAAGCTTTCTTT. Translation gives CASSYGSVTEAFF.